One sample yielded the 17 T cell receptor beta chains listed below, sequenced in a study of blood T cells in healthy people across ages. It was with a sample-barcoded 5' primer and a J-beta primer mix that a second PCR of roughly 6 to 12 cycles was run. TCRdb reprocessed the 5' RACE reads via MiXCR and lists one record per CDR3 protein. The top ten hold under 4.5% of the sample, which has about 570,000 distinct CDR3 sequences, about 28% seen once. The data were also submitted as part of a second study, on T cells of mothers and their children.

Sequenced material: blood. The source of these receptors is a boy aged 2 to 9 in good health.

On this clonotype itself: Germline is not matched at one junction end, which may reflect a read error. The rearrangement joins TRBV6-6 to TRBJ1-2; 8 bases are a match to TRBD1. Germline V CDR1 and CDR2: MNHNY, SVGAGI (reference sequence). CDR3 size: 16 residues. CDR3 residues: CAGSYLAGGVNYRYTF. DNA for the CDR3: TGTGCCGGCAGTTACCTGGCAGGGGGCGTAAACTATCGCTACACCTTC.

The chain carries TRBV12-3 or TRBV12-4 and TRBJ2-5, with TRBD1 identical over 11 bases. CDR3 length: 15 residues. V gave up 5 bases and J gave up 5 bases; unmatched junction bases: 7. The CDR3 reads CASSPRDRGDETQYF. For the CDR3, the DNA is TGTGCCAGCAGTCCCAGGGACAGGGGGGACGAGACCCAGTACTTC.

The chain has TRBV9 and TRBJ2-7; 7 bases are shared with TRBD2. Germline V lookup: CDR1 SGDLS, CDR2 YYNGEE. With V trimmed by 4 bases and J by 6 bases, 7 bases remained unmatched. CDR3 size: 13 residues. The CDR3 here is CASSLGLLSEQYF. CDR3 sequence (DNA): TGTGCCAGCAGCCTGGGACTATTAAGCGAGCAGTACTTC.

In DNA, the CDR3 is TGTGCCAGCAGTTATCAATGGACAGGACGGACCTACGAGCAGTACTTC. Translation gives CASSYQWTGRTYEQYF. The J gene is TRBJ2-7, the V gene TRBV6-5; 7 bases fit TRBD1. The CDR3 has 16 residues. Germline CDR1 reads MNHEY; CDR2 reads SVGAGI. V shed 3 bases, J shed 2 bases, and the junction held 10 bases outside the gene matches.

Comment on this clonotype: The junction departs from the called germline gene at one end, perhaps through a read error. The rearrangement joins TRBV7-2 to TRBJ2-7; D is unclear. Per germline, CDR1 SGHTA and CDR2 FQGNSA. The CDR3 is 15 amino acids. The CDR3 region is CASSSRSLARAEQDF. The CDR3 DNA sequence: TGTGCCAGCAGCTCTCGCTCCTTGGCCCGGGCCGAGCAGGACTTC.

The genes are TRBV10-3 and TRBJ2-5; D remains ambiguous. The CDR3 totals 13 residues. The V and J ends lost 5 bases and 4 bases respectively, with 11 bases between them. CDR1 ENHRY and CDR2 SYGVKD come from the germline V gene. As DNA, the CDR3 is TGTGCCATCAGTCAATCGGTCCGAGAGACCCAGTACTTC. This codes for CAISQSVRETQYF.

The chain uses TRBV7-3 and TRBJ1-3; D call uncertain. The CDR3 loop spans 15 amino acids. Germline CDR1 reads SGHTA; CDR2 reads FQGTGA. With 4 bases removed from V and 2 bases from J, the gap between germline ends came to 12 bases. The CDR3 DNA sequence: TGTGCCAGCAGCTCCCCCGGTGCGGCTGGAAACACCATATATTTT. The encoded protein is CASSSPGAAGNTIYF.

The gene calls are TRBV6-5 and TRBJ2-2, with 7 bases that match TRBD1. The V gene's germline CDR1 is MNHEY and CDR2 SVGAGI. The ends lost 7 bases at V and 4 bases at J; junction bases unmatched: 6. The CDR3 is made up of 14 amino acids. The CDR3 spells CASTQGTATGELFF. The CDR3 DNA sequence: TGTGCCAGCACCCAAGGGACAGCCACCGGGGAGCTGTTTTTT.

This sequence joins TRBV25-1 and TRBJ2-7; TRBD1 agrees at 9 bases. V shed 5 bases and J 3 bases; nucleotides not matched to a gene: 8. Looked up from germline, CDR1 is MGHDK and CDR2 is SYGVNS. This CDR3 has 15 residues. CDR3 region: CASSFPGQGHYEQYF. CDR3 nucleotides: TGTGCCAGCAGTTTCCCGGGACAGGGCCACTACGAGCAGTACTTC.

This clonotype was recorded a few times. Since the CDR3 does not end with the conserved phenylalanine or tryptophan, this likely comes from a read error. J is TRBJ1-4 and V is TRBV7-4, with 8 bases lining up with TRBD1. CDR1 is SGHVT, CDR2 SQSDAQ, per germline. This CDR3 is 19 amino acids long. V lost 3 bases, J lost 0 bases, and 12 bases stayed unmatched. CDR3 in DNA: TGTGCCAGCAGCTTGCGTCTGGACAGGGAAAATGCAACTAATGAAAAACTGTTTTCT. Translation: CASSLRLDRENATNEKLFS.

This clonotype was observed a few times. V and J are TRBV4-3 and TRBJ2-4, with D tentatively TRBD2 (6 bases). CDR3 length: 13 residues. Germline values: CDR1 LGHNA, CDR2 YSLEER. V shed 1 base and J shed 8 bases, with 9 bases lying between them. CDR3 residues: CASSQAGDDIQYF. The CDR3 DNA is TGCGCCAGCAGCCAAGCGGGGGACGACATTCAGTACTTC.

V and J are TRBV7-9 and TRBJ1-2; 7 nucleotides line up with TRBD1. Looked up from germline, CDR1 is SEHNR and CDR2 is FQNEAQ (reference sequence). After removal of 6 bases from V and 8 bases from J, the junction contained 9 bases not matched to a gene. The CDR3 is made up of 13 amino acids. CDR3 DNA sequence: TGTGCCAGCAGTTTGACAGACAGGGACGGCTACACCTTC. This translates into CASSLTDRDGYTF.

This clonotype has more than one count but fewer than ten. This chain uses TRBV7-9 with TRBJ2-1, with a weak D call TRBD2 (5 bases). This CDR3 comprises 13 residues. Germline CDR1 and CDR2: SEHNR and FQNEAQ (reference sequence). V was trimmed by 6 bases and J by 4 bases, leaving 10 bases between them. The CDR3 is CASRLRGYNEQFF. As DNA, the CDR3 is TGTGCCAGCAGACTCCGAGGGTACAATGAGCAGTTCTTC.

The CDR3 DNA reads TGTGCTAGTGGCTCAGGGGGGGCGAATTCACCCCTCCACTTT. Its protein product is CASGSGGANSPLHF. The V and J genes are TRBV12-5 and TRBJ1-6, with 7 bases aligning to TRBD1. The CDR3 extends over 14 amino acids. The trim removed 6 bases at V and 7 bases at J, leaving 6 bases unmatched. CDR1 LGHNT and CDR2 FRNRAP come from the germline V gene. The variable domain in full, completed from reference TRBV12-5 and TRBJ1-6, reads DARVTQTPRHKVTEMGQEVTMRCQPILGHNTVFWYRQTMMQGLELLAYFRNRAPLDDSGMPKDRFSAEMPDATLATLKIQPSEPRDSAVYFCASGSGGANSPLHFGNGTRLTVT.

V usage is TRBV7-6 and J usage is TRBJ1-1; 9 bases fit TRBD1. V gave up 5 bases and J gave up 5 bases; unmatched junction bases: 9. CDR3 length equals 15 residues. Germline V lookup: CDR1 SGHVS, CDR2 FNYEAQ. CDR3 DNA sequence: TGTGCCAGCAGCAGGGACAGGGCGGTCGGGACTGAAGCTTTCTTT. As protein: CASSRDRAVGTEAFF.

This clonotype was counted a few times. The V gene is TRBV3-1, the J gene TRBJ2-2, with a tentative D call TRBD2 (5 bases). With 3 bases removed from V and 5 bases from J, the gap between germline ends came to 16 bases. This CDR3 region has 16 residues. CDR1 and CDR2 from the germline V gene are LGHDT and YNNKEL (reference sequence). The CDR3 loop reads CASSHHRSGRTGELFF. The CDR3 DNA follows: TGTGCCAGCAGCCACCACCGAAGCGGTCGAACCGGGGAGCTGTTTTTT.

This clonotype has more than one count but fewer than ten. The chain couples TRBV9 to TRBJ2-2, with a possible D match to TRBD1 (5 bases). Germline V CDR1 and CDR2: SGDLS, YYNGEE. V lost 2 bases to trimming and J lost 7 bases, with 12 bases between them. The CDR3 has 14 amino acids. CDR3 in DNA: TGTGCCAGCAGCGTCAAGGGGTCGGACGGGGAGCTGTTTTTT. It encodes CASSVKGSDGELFF.